These T cell receptor beta chains were read from a single sample in a study of shared clonotypes between healthy human individuals. Measured with immunoSEQ multiplex PCR; TCRdb has only the in-frame clones, and not every one. The sample includes 1,500,000 or so clones, roughly 96% of them seen just once. Input material: naive CD4+ T cells sorted from blood. These TCRs come from a man aged 25-45 years in good health. The CDR3 runs from the conserved cysteine through the conserved F or W. The D gene is left open where the match is weak. Expanded clones get a size class; other rows say once, few or many, or leave the size out.

V gene: TRBV4-3; J gene: TRBJ2-7; clone size: .; D gene: .; CDR3 protein: CASSQGQGLYEQYF; CDR3 DNA: TGCGCCAGCAGCCAAGGTCAGGGGCTGTACGAGCAGTACTTC
V gene: TRBV29-1; J gene: TRBJ1-5; clone size: .; D gene: .; CDR3 protein: CSVLMGGTQPQHF; CDR3 DNA: TGCAGCGTTTTAATGGGGGGCACACAGCCCCAGCATTTT
V gene: TRBV7-7; J gene: TRBJ2-1; clone size: once; D gene: TRBD2; CDR3 protein: CASSILLAGANEQFF; CDR3 DNA: TGTGCTAGCAGCATCCTGCTAGCGGGAGCGAATGAGCAGTTCTTC
V gene: TRBV7-2; J gene: TRBJ2-3; clone size: .; D gene: .; CDR3 protein: CASSSPGDTQYF; CDR3 DNA: TGTGCCAGCAGCTCCCCAGGGGATACGCAGTATTTT
V gene: TRBV7-7; J gene: TRBJ2-5; clone size: .; D gene: .; CDR3 protein: CASSFSAVQETQYF; CDR3 DNA: TGTGCTAGCAGCTTTTCAGCGGTACAAGAGACCCAGTACTTC
V gene: TRBV6-5; J gene: TRBJ2-7; clone size: .; D gene: .; CDR3 protein: CASSKTNLASEQYF; CDR3 DNA: TGTGCCAGCAGCAAGACTAATCTCGCCTCTGAGCAGTACTTC
V gene: TRBV27; J gene: TRBJ1-1; clone size: .; D gene: .; CDR3 protein: CASRNTGWRGTEAFF; CDR3 DNA: TGTGCCAGCAGAAACACAGGGTGGCGCGGAACTGAAGCTTTCTTT
V gene: TRBV9; J gene: TRBJ2-7; clone size: once; D gene: .; CDR3 protein: CASSVGAATTYEQYF; CDR3 DNA: TGTGCCAGCAGCGTAGGAGCGGCGACTACCTACGAGCAGTACTTC
V gene: TRBV14; J gene: TRBJ2-1; clone size: .; D gene: TRBD1; CDR3 protein: CASSQDTGETYNEQFF; CDR3 DNA: TGTGCCAGCAGCCAAGACACAGGGGAGACCTACAATGAGCAGTTCTTC
V gene: TRBV10-2; J gene: TRBJ2-7; clone size: .; D gene: .; CDR3 protein: CASSGVAYEQYF; CDR3 DNA: TGCGCCAGCAGTGGGGTCGCGTACGAGCAGTACTTC
V gene: TRBV28; J gene: TRBJ2-2; clone size: .; D gene: .; CDR3 protein: CASSLVAGELFF; CDR3 DNA: TGTGCCAGCAGTTTGGTGGCCGGGGAGCTGTTTTTT
V gene: TRBV5-4; J gene: TRBJ2-5; clone size: .; D gene: .; CDR3 protein: CASSLWYQETQYF; CDR3 DNA: TGTGCCAGCAGCTTGTGGTACCAAGAGACCCAGTACTTC
V gene: TRBV18; J gene: TRBJ2-4; clone size: .; D gene: .; CDR3 protein: CASSPLSREGIQYF; CDR3 DNA: TGTGCCAGCTCACCACTATCCAGGGAAGGCATTCAGTACTTC
V gene: TRBV7-2; J gene: TRBJ2-7; clone size: .; D gene: TRBD2; CDR3 protein: CASRWSSGSYEQYF; CDR3 DNA: TGTGCCAGCAGATGGTCTAGCGGGAGTTACGAGCAGTACTTC
V gene: TRBV28; J gene: TRBJ2-3; clone size: .; D gene: TRBD2; CDR3 protein: CASSLGLAGSTDTQYF; CDR3 DNA: TGTGCCAGCAGTTTAGGACTAGCGGGTAGCACAGATACGCAGTATTTT
V gene: TRBV6-1; J gene: TRBJ1-1; clone size: .; D gene: TRBD1; CDR3 protein: CASSGPTGYMNTEAFF; CDR3 DNA: TGTGCCAGCAGTGGACCGACAGGGTACATGAACACTGAAGCTTTCTTT
V gene: TRBV5-6; J gene: TRBJ2-5; clone size: .; D gene: .; CDR3 protein: CASTRPGLVGETQYF; CDR3 DNA: TGTGCCAGCACACGCCCAGGCCTCGTTGGAGAGACCCAGTACTTC
V gene: TRBV7-3; J gene: TRBJ2-7; clone size: .; D gene: .; CDR3 protein: CASSSGDRKYF; CDR3 DNA: TGTGCCAGCAGCTCCGGCGACAGAAAGTACTTC
V gene: TRBV30; J gene: TRBJ1-1; clone size: .; D gene: .; CDR3 protein: CAWTKPVSPNTEAFF; CDR3 DNA: TGTGCCTGGACCAAGCCGGTTTCCCCGAACACTGAAGCTTTCTTT
V gene: TRBV6-5; J gene: TRBJ2-7; clone size: .; D gene: TRBD2; CDR3 protein: CASRLGLAGEQYF; CDR3 DNA: TGTGCCAGCAGATTGGGACTAGCAGGCGAGCAGTACTTC
V gene: TRBV13; J gene: TRBJ1-3; clone size: .; D gene: TRBD1; CDR3 protein: CASSFRQGPGNTIYF; CDR3 DNA: TGTGCCAGCAGCTTCAGACAGGGCCCTGGAAACACCATATATTTT
V gene: TRBV28; J gene: TRBJ1-5; clone size: .; D gene: .; CDR3 protein: CASSLLDRNSNQPQHF; CDR3 DNA: TGTGCCAGCAGTCTACTGGACAGAAATAGCAATCAGCCCCAGCATTTT
V gene: TRBV7-2; J gene: TRBJ2-7; clone size: .; D gene: .; CDR3 protein: CASSPRSVAYEQYF; CDR3 DNA: TGTGCCAGCAGCCCGAGAAGTGTAGCCTACGAGCAGTACTTC
V gene: TRBV7-5; J gene: TRBJ1-5; clone size: .; D gene: .; CDR3 protein: CVRSLKGKGYSSNQPQHF; CDR3 DNA: TGTGTCAGAAGCTTAAAGGGAAAAGGGTATAGTAGCAATCAGCCCCAGCATTTT
V gene: TRBV7-9; J gene: TRBJ2-1; clone size: .; D gene: TRBD2; CDR3 protein: CASSLGLEREEFF; CDR3 DNA: TGTGCCAGCAGCTTAGGGTTGGAGCGGGAGGAGTTCTTC
V gene: TRBV5-1; J gene: TRBJ2-7; clone size: .; D gene: TRBD1; CDR3 protein: CASSFGTVGDEQYF; CDR3 DNA: TGCGCCAGCAGCTTTGGGACAGTCGGGGACGAGCAGTACTTC
V gene: TRBV9; J gene: TRBJ1-2; clone size: .; D gene: .; CDR3 protein: CASSVGPVAYGYTF; CDR3 DNA: TGTGCCAGCAGCGTCGGACCGGTGGCCTATGGCTACACCTTC
V gene: TRBV7-9; J gene: TRBJ1-4; clone size: .; D gene: .; CDR3 protein: CASSSLASRPGPNEKLFF; CDR3 DNA: TGTGCCAGCAGCAGCTTAGCTTCCCGGCCAGGGCCGAATGAAAAACTGTTTTTT
V gene: TRBV6-5; J gene: TRBJ2-7; clone size: few; D gene: .; CDR3 protein: CASSYGTGISYEQYF; CDR3 DNA: TGTGCCAGCAGTTACGGTACAGGGATCTCCTACGAGCAGTACTTC
V gene: TRBV28; J gene: TRBJ1-1; clone size: .; D gene: TRBD1; CDR3 protein: CASSLSRQGSRTEAFF; CDR3 DNA: TGTGCCAGCAGCTTATCCCGACAGGGAAGTCGGACTGAAGCTTTCTTT
V gene: TRBV28; J gene: TRBJ2-5; clone size: .; D gene: .; CDR3 protein: CATRRSGQETQYF; CDR3 DNA: TGTGCCACCCGCCGGTCAGGTCAAGAGACCCAGTACTTC
V gene: TRBV25-1; J gene: TRBJ1-1; clone size: .; D gene: .; CDR3 protein: CASNLDRSNGGEAFF; CDR3 DNA: TGTGCCAGCAACCTGGACAGATCGAACGGGGGTGAAGCTTTCTTT
V gene: TRBV18; J gene: TRBJ2-1; clone size: .; D gene: .; CDR3 protein: CASSDPGNEQFF; CDR3 DNA: TGTGCCAGCTCAGACCCGGGCAATGAGCAGTTCTTC
V gene: TRBV5-6; J gene: TRBJ2-7; clone size: once; D gene: .; CDR3 protein: CASSLTDTVGIYEQYF; CDR3 DNA: TGTGCCAGCAGCTTAACAGACACCGTTGGGATCTACGAGCAGTACTTC
V gene: TRBV7-8; J gene: TRBJ2-7; clone size: .; D gene: TRBD1; CDR3 protein: CASSQWRDRVHEQYF; CDR3 DNA: TGTGCCAGCAGCCAGTGGCGGGACAGGGTCCACGAGCAGTACTTC
V gene: TRBV10-1; J gene: TRBJ1-5; clone size: .; D gene: .; CDR3 protein: CASSESGKPWPQHF; CDR3 DNA: TGCGCCAGCAGTGAATCGGGGAAACCGTGGCCCCAGCATTTT
V gene: TRBV6-1; J gene: TRBJ2-1; clone size: once; D gene: TRBD2; CDR3 protein: CASSEMGWLAGDYNEQFF; CDR3 DNA: TGTGCCAGCAGTGAAATGGGGTGGCTAGCGGGAGACTACAATGAGCAGTTCTTC
V gene: TRBV2; J gene: TRBJ2-1; clone size: once; D gene: .; CDR3 protein: CASTRAFRYNEQFF; CDR3 DNA: TGTGCCAGCACCCGAGCGTTTAGGTACAATGAGCAGTTCTTC
V gene: TRBV7-9; J gene: TRBJ2-5; clone size: .; D gene: .; CDR3 protein: CASSLGRARNPQETQYF; CDR3 DNA: TGTGCCAGCAGCTTGGGGCGGGCTAGGAACCCACAAGAGACCCAGTACTTC
V gene: TRBV28; J gene: TRBJ1-1; clone size: once; D gene: .; CDR3 protein: CASRLGTEAFF; CDR3 DNA: TGTGCCAGCAGGTTGGGCACTGAAGCTTTCTTT
V gene: TRBV18; J gene: TRBJ1-5; clone size: once; D gene: TRBD1; CDR3 protein: CASSYRGNNQPQHF; CDR3 DNA: TGTGCCAGCTCTTACAGGGGGAACAATCAGCCCCAGCATTTT
V gene: TRBV27; J gene: TRBJ2-5; clone size: .; D gene: TRBD2; CDR3 protein: CASSLSAGTSGRGETQYF; CDR3 DNA: TGTGCCAGCAGTTTATCGGCCGGGACTAGCGGGAGAGGAGAGACCCAGTACTTC
V gene: TRBV11-2; J gene: TRBJ1-1; clone size: .; D gene: .; CDR3 protein: CASSFRTEAFF; CDR3 DNA: TGTGCCAGCAGCTTTAGGACTGAAGCTTTCTTT
V gene: TRBV29-1; J gene: TRBJ2-3; clone size: .; D gene: TRBD2; CDR3 protein: CSVAGTITDTQYF; CDR3 DNA: TGCAGCGTTGCTGGGACTATCACAGATACGCAGTATTTT
V gene: TRBV7-4; J gene: TRBJ2-5; clone size: .; D gene: .; CDR3 protein: CASSLVAGRGTQYF; CDR3 DNA: TGTGCCAGCAGCTTAGTCGCAGGGCGCGGGACCCAGTACTTC
V gene: TRBV29-1; J gene: TRBJ2-7; clone size: .; D gene: TRBD1; CDR3 protein: CSAGQGGTYEQYF; CDR3 DNA: TGCAGCGCCGGACAGGGCGGCACCTACGAGCAGTACTTC